This T cell receptor beta chain was sequenced for a study of blood T cell repertoires in COVID-19. Looking at the study overall: Specimens from acute and convalescent COVID-19 originated in the United States, Italy and Spain. The analysed material was cDNA or gDNA that came from T cells, B-cell-depleted T cells, or PBMCs.

Methods used by the authors: Reference gene primer amplification yielded estimated nucleated cell counts. Clones were read by immunoSEQ multiplex PCR, and TCRdb kept only the in-frame ones, dropping some. V and J calls and clone size are copied from that table; D and trimming were computed from the DNA. The sample yields more than 80,000 clones, over 60% seen once. Trimming removed 2 bases at V and 4 bases at J, with 11 bases between. The CDR3 is 14 residues long. From germline, CDR1 is PRHDT and CDR2 FYEKMQ (reference sequence). The J gene is TRBJ2-5, the V gene TRBV13, with D unresolved. The TCR was taken from a woman of 80 years or more with active or convalescent COVID-19. The sequenced material came from peripheral blood. CDR3 protein: CASSLSVQLETQYF. The CDR3 DNA is TGTGCCAGCAGCTTATCGGTACAGCTAGAGACCCAGTACTTC.